A single sample gave rise to the 21 T cell receptor beta chains below, sequenced in a study of blood T cell repertoires in COVID-19. Profiled with immunoSEQ multiplex PCR; TCRdb holds only in-frame clones, not every one. The table lists around 260,000 clones, about four fifths of them singletons. The sequenced material came from peripheral blood. Every receptor here comes from a woman aged 45 to 65 who had recovered from COVID-19.

The V gene is TRBV6-2 or TRBV6-3, the J gene TRBJ2-7; tentative D call: TRBD1 (5 bases). Between the trimmed V and J ends, which lost 6 bases and 7 bases, there was a span of 19 bases. This CDR3 has 14 amino acids. CDR1 and CDR2 from the germline V gene are MNHEY and SVGEGT. The CDR3 protein is CASSLPGHPGEQYF. CDR3 nucleotide sequence: TGTGCCAGCAGCCTCCCAGGACACCCAGGAGAGCAGTACTTC.

V is TRBV10-3 and J is TRBJ1-2; D is perhaps TRBD1 (5 bases). CDR1 and CDR2 (germline): ENHRY, SYGVKD. The CDR3 has 10 amino acids. V lost 8 bases and J lost 12, with 13 bases in between. CDR3 DNA sequence: TGTGCCATCGCTAATGGGGGGAACACCTTC. Translated, it gives CAIANGGNTF.

This clone was recorded only once. The chain links TRBV6-2 or TRBV6-3 to TRBJ2-3; D unresolved. The CDR3 runs to 13 residues. V was pared by 0 bases and J by 9 bases, with 10 bases between. In germline, CDR1 is MNHEY, CDR2 SVGEGT. CDR3 nucleotides: TGTGCCAGCAGTTACTCGGGCAGATACACGCAGTATTTT. Translation gives CASSYSGRYTQYF.

The chain employs TRBV6-2 or TRBV6-3 and TRBJ2-3, with TRBD2 as a possible D gene (5 bases). Between the trimmed V and J ends, which lost 2 bases and 8 bases, there was a span of 14 bases. In germline, CDR1 is MNHEY, CDR2 SVGEGT. The CDR3 runs 14 residues. The CDR3, as DNA: TGTGCCAGCAGTTACGAGGGATCAGTGAGTACGCAGTATTTT. This translates into CASSYEGSVSTQYF.

The DNA for the CDR3 is TGTGCCAGCAGCTTAGTAGTTCGCGAACAGGGGGCTTACGAGCAGTACTTC. It translates to CASSLVVREQGAYEQYF. The chain is built from TRBV7-2 and TRBJ2-7; 9 bases match TRBD1. J was trimmed by 4 bases and V by 1 base; bases with no gene match: 11. The CDR3 has 17 residues. CDR1 and CDR2 (germline): SGHTA, FQGNSA.

This chain joins TRBV28 and TRBJ1-5, with D maybe TRBD1 (6 bases). Germline-derived CDR1 and CDR2 are MDHEN and SYDVKM. The CDR3 runs to 13 residues. With 7 bases removed from V and 6 bases from J, the gap between germline ends came to 13 bases. In nucleotides, the CDR3 is TGTGCCAGCATTAAGGGGGTTGGTCAGCCCCAGCATTTT. This encodes CASIKGVGQPQHF.

The gene calls are TRBV25-1 and TRBJ2-1, with 11 bases fitting TRBD2. Germline V gene lookup returns CDR1 MGHDK and CDR2 SYGVNS. The CDR3 runs to 16 residues. Losses at the gene ends were 3 bases for V and 8 bases for J; bases not matched to a gene: 9. The CDR3 region has the DNA TGTGCCAGCAGTGACTCTAAACTAGCGGGAGTGGATGAGCAGTTCTTC. Translating it yields CASSDSKLAGVDEQFF.

Of note for this clone: A read error may produce the germline difference seen at one junction end. This chain joins TRBV4-2 and TRBJ2-3; D not certain. The CDR3 consists of 14 residues. From germline, CDR1 is LGHNA and CDR2 YNFKEQ. Here the CDR3 DNA reads TGTGCCAGCAGCCAGGCCTCCGGTGGAGATACGCAATATTTT. Translating it yields CASSQASGGDTQYF.

The genes are TRBV19 and TRBJ1-2; 9 bases match TRBD1. V shed 4 bases and J 4 bases; nucleotides not matched to a gene: 10. The CDR3 contains 16 residues. CDR1 is LNHDA and CDR2 is SQIVND in the germline V gene (reference sequence). CDR3 DNA sequence: TGTGCCAGTAGTACCGGACAGGGGCCCCTCCTCTATGGCTACACCTTC. This encodes CASSTGQGPLLYGYTF. Drawing the rest from reference TRBV19 and TRBJ1-2, the complete variable domain is DGGITQSPKYLFRKEGQNVTLSCEQNLNHDAMYWYRQDPGQGLRLIYYSQIVNDFQKGDIAEGYSVSREKKESFPLTVTSAQKNPTAFYLCASSTGQGPLLYGYTFGSGTRLTVV.

The chain has TRBV2 and TRBJ2-7; D may be TRBD2 (6 bases). Deletions cut 6 bases from V and 6 bases from J, with 9 bases between. Germline V gene data show CDR1 as SNHLY and CDR2 as FYNNEI. The CDR3 has 11 residues. In DNA, the CDR3 is TGTGCCAGCAGGGAGGGGCCCGAGCAGTACTTC. Translation gives CASREGPEQYF.

This sequence joins TRBV4-3 and TRBJ2-1; a possible D gene is TRBD2 (6 bases). Germline V gene lookup returns CDR1 LGHNA and CDR2 YSLEER. Trimming removed 0 bases at V and 7 bases at J, with 13 bases between. The CDR3 extends over 15 amino acids. The CDR3 sequence is CASSQEAGTGNEQFF. CDR3 nucleotides: TGCGCCAGCAGCCAAGAGGCGGGGACGGGGAATGAGCAGTTCTTC.

Only a few counts were recorded for this clone. Other DNA sequences in this sample translate to the same CDR3. The gene calls are TRBV6-2 or TRBV6-3 and TRBJ2-2, with a weak D call TRBD1 (6 bases). The germline CDR1 and CDR2 sequences are MNHEY and SVGEGT. This CDR3 has 14 amino acids. Deletions cut 2 bases from V and 5 bases from J, with 9 bases between. The CDR3 loop is CASSYLGGTGELFF. In DNA form, the CDR3 reads TGTGCCAGCAGTTACCTAGGGGGAACCGGGGAGCTGTTTTTT.

This clone was observed a single time. This chain joins TRBV21-1 and TRBJ1-2. TRBV21-1 is reported as a pseudogene. The CDR3 sequence is 18 residues long. The CDR3 is CATGGPSGDTVPRDGYTF. As DNA, the CDR3 is TGTGCCACCGGGGGCCCAAGCGGGGACACCGTCCCTCGGGATGGCTACACCTTC.

V is TRBV7-8 and J is TRBJ2-7; 7 nucleotides agree with TRBD1. The CDR3 runs to 14 residues. Germline V CDR1 and CDR2: SGHVS, FQNEAQ. V dropped 5 bases and J dropped 7; count of bases not matched to a gene: 11. CDR3 residues: CASSRTGSGTEQYF. The CDR3 nucleotides read TGTGCCAGCAGCCGGACAGGTTCGGGTACGGAGCAGTACTTC.

The chain is built from TRBV7-9 and TRBJ1-4; 8 bases line up with TRBD1. The germline gives CDR1 SEHNR, CDR2 FQNEAQ (reference sequence). V shed 3 bases, J shed 3 bases, and the junction held 6 bases outside the gene matches. The CDR3 is 16 residues long. As DNA, the CDR3 is TGTGCCAGCAGCTTCTTTGGGACAGGCCCTAATGAAAAACTGTTTTTT. This gives the protein CASSFFGTGPNEKLFF.

The chain is built from TRBV28 and TRBJ2-2, with 7 bases matching TRBD1. V lost 8 bases, J lost 5 bases, and 8 bases stayed unmatched. This CDR3 spans 14 amino acids. Germline CDR1 and CDR2: MDHEN and SYDVKM. CDR3 residues: CASFPGQLTGELFF. DNA of the CDR3: TGTGCCAGCTTCCCGGGACAGCTAACCGGGGAGCTGTTTTTT.

The V call is TRBV19, the J call TRBJ1-4; D ambiguous. The V gene lost 7 bases and the J gene lost 0 bases, with 12 bases spanning the gap. CDR1 and CDR2 (germline): LNHDA, SQIVND (reference sequence). This CDR3 spans 15 amino acids. The CDR3 protein is CASTWEGSTNEKLFF. DNA for the CDR3: TGTGCCAGTACCTGGGAGGGATCAACTAATGAAAAACTGTTTTTT.

This sequence joins TRBV6-1 and TRBJ1-5, with 9 bases matching TRBD1. The CDR3 runs to 18 residues. After removal of 1 base from V and 5 bases from J, the junction contained 12 bases not matched to a gene. Germline CDR1 reads MNHNS; CDR2 reads SASEGT. CDR3 in DNA: TGTGCCAGCAGTGAAGACCTATCGGACAGGGGCGGTGATCAGCCCCAGCATTTT. It encodes CASSEDLSDRGGDQPQHF.

The rearrangement joins TRBV10-3 to TRBJ2-3; 7 bases map to TRBD2. V shed 2 bases, J shed 3 bases, and the junction held 2 bases outside the gene matches. CDR1 and CDR2 (germline): ENHRY, SYGVKD. This CDR3 contains 14 residues. The DNA for the CDR3 is TGTGCCATCAGTGAGCGGGAGGAAACAGATACGCAGTATTTT. Translation gives CAISEREETDTQYF.

This clone was counted between two and nine times. The rearrangement joins TRBV18 to TRBJ1-2; no reliable D call. Per germline, CDR1 KGHSH and CDR2 LQKENI. The V gene lost 5 bases and the J gene lost 0 bases, with 13 bases spanning the gap. The CDR3 runs to 15 residues. Here the CDR3 DNA reads TGTGCCAGCTCATCCGAAGGAGTAGCTAACTATGGCTACACCTTC. It translates to CASSSEGVANYGYTF.

V and J are TRBV27 and TRBJ2-5; no clear D. Germline V gene sequence: CDR1 MNHEY, CDR2 SMNVEV (reference sequence). This CDR3 is 14 amino acids long. V lost 1 base to trimming and J lost 4 bases, with 10 bases between them. The CDR3: CASSLYGRGETQYF. The CDR3 region has the DNA TGTGCCAGCAGTTTATATGGTAGAGGAGAGACCCAGTACTTC.